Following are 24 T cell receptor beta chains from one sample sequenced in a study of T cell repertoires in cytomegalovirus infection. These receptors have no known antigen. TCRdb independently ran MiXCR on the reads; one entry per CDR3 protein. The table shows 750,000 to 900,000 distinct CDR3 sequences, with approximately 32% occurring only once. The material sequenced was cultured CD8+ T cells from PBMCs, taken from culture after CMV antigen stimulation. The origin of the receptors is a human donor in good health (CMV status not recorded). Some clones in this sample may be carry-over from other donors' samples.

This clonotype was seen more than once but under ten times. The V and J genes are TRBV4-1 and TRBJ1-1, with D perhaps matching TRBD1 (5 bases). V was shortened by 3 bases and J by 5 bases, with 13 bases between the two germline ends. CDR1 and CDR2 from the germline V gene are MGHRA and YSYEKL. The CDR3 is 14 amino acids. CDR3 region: CASSHNTKGTEAFF. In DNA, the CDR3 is TGCGCCAGCAGCCACAACACCAAGGGGACTGAAGCTTTCTTT.

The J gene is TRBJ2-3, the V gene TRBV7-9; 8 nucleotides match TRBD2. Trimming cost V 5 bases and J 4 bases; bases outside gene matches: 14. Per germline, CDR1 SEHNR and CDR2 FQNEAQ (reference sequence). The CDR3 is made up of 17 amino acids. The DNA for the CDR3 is TGTGCCAGCAGCGGGTCGTCGGGCGGGGGGTCTGCAGATACGCAGTATTTT. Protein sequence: CASSGSSGGGSADTQYF. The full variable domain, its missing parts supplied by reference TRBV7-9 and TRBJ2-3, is DTGVSQNPRHKITKRGQNVTFRCDPISEHNRLYWYRQTLGQGPEFLTYFQNEAQLEKSRLLSDRFSAERPKGSFSTLEIQRTEQGDSAMYLCASSGSSGGGSADTQYFGPGTRLTVL.

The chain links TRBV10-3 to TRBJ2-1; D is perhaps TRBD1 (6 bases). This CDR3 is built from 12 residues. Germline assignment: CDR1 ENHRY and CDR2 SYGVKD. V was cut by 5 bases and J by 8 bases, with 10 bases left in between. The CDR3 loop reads CAISWGRDEQFF. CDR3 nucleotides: TGTGCCATCAGTTGGGGGCGGGATGAGCAGTTCTTC.

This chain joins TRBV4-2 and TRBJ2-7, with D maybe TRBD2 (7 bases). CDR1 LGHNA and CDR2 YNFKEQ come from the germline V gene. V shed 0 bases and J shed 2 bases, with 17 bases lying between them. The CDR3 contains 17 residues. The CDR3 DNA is TGTGCCAGCAGCCAAGAGGGGGCGGGGGCACCCGCCTACGAGCAGTACTTC. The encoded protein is CASSQEGAGAPAYEQYF.

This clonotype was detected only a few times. In DNA form, the CDR3 reads TGTGCCAGCAGCACCCCCGGGGACGACTATGGCTACACCTTC. Its translation: CASSTPGDDYGYTF. The chain is built from TRBV5-6 and TRBJ1-2; weak D call: TRBD1 (5 bases). The V end was cut by 4 bases, the J end by 3 bases, with 13 bases between. The CDR3 consists of 14 residues. Germline CDR1 SGHDT, CDR2 YYEEEE. The full variable domain, its missing parts supplied by reference TRBV5-6 and TRBJ1-2, is DAGVTQSPTHLIKTRGQQVTLRCSPKSGHDTVSWYQQALGQGPQFIFQYYEEEERQRGNFPDRFSGHQFPNYSSELNVNALLLGDSALYLCASSTPGDDYGYTFGSGTRLTVV.

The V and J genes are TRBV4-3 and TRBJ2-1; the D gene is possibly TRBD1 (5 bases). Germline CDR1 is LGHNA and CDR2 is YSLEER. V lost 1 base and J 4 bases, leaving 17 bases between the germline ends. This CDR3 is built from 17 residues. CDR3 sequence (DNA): TGCGCCAGCAGCCAAGGGGATCTAGGGGCTCTTTACAATGAGCAGTTCTTC. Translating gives CASSQGDLGALYNEQFF.

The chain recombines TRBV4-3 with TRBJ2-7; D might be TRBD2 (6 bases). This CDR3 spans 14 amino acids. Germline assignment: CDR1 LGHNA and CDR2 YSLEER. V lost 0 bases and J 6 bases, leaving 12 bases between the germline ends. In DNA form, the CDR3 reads TGCGCCAGCAGCCAAGAATTCCGGGGAGGCGAGCAGTACGTC. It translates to CASSQEFRGGEQYV.

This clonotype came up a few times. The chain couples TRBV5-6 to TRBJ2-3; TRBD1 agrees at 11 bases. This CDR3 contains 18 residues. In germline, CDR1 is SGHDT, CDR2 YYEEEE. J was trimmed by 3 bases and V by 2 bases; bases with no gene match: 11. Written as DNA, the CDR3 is TGTGCCAGCAGCTTCCCTTTGGACAGGGGGCGAGGGACAGATACGCAGTATTTT. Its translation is CASSFPLDRGRGTDTQYF.

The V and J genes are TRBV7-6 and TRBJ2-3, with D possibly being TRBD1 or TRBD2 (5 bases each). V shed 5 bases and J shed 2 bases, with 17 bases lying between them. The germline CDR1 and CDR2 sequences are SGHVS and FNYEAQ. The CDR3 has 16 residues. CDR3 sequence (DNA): TGTGCCAGCAGCGGTAGTGGGGGTCCGATCACAGATACGCAGTATTTT. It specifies CASSGSGGPITDTQYF. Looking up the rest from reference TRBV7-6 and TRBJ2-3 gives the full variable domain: GAGVSQSPRYKVTKRGQDVALRCDPISGHVSLYWYRQALGQGPEFLTYFNYEAQQDKSGLPNDRFSAERPEGSISTLTIQRTEQRDSAMYRCASSGSGGPITDTQYFGPGTRLTVL.

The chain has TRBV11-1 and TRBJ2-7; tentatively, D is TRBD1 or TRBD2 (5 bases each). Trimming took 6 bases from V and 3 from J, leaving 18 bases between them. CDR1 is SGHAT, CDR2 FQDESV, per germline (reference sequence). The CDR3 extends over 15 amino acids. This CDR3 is CASSSRGAGRYEQYV. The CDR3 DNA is TGTGCCAGCAGTTCCCGAGGGGCAGGTCGCTACGAGCAGTACGTC.

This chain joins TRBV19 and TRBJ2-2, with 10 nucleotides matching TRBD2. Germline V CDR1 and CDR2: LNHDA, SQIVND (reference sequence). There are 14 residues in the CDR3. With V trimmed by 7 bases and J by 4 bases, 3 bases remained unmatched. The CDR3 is CASKRGGVTGELFF. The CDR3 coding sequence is TGTGCCAGTAAGCGGGGGGGCGTCACCGGGGAGCTGTTTTTT. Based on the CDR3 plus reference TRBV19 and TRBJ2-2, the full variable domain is DGGITQSPKYLFRKEGQNVTLSCEQNLNHDAMYWYRQDPGQGLRLIYYSQIVNDFQKGDIAEGYSVSREKKESFPLTVTSAQKNPTAFYLCASKRGGVTGELFFGEGSRLTVL.

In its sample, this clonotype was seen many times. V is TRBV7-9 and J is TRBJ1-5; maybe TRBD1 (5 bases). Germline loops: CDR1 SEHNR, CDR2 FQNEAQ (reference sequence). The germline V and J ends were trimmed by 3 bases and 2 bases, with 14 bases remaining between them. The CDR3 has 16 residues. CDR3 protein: CASSFGQPGGNQPQHF. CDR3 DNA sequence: TGTGCCAGCAGCTTCGGACAACCTGGGGGCAATCAGCCCCAGCATTTT.

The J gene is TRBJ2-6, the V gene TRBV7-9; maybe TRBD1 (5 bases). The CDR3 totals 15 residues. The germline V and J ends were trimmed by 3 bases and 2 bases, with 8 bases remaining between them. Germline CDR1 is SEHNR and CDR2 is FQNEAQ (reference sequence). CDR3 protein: CASSFPGTGANVLTF. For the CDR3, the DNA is TGTGCCAGCAGCTTTCCAGGGACTGGGGCCAACGTCCTGACTTTC.

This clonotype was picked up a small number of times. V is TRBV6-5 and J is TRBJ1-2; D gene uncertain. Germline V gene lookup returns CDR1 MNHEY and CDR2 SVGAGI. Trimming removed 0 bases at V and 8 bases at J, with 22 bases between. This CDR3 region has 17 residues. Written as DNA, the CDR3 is TGTGCCAGCAGTTACTCTTTTCCCGCGGAGAACCGGGAAGGCTACACCTTC. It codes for CASSYSFPAENREGYTF.

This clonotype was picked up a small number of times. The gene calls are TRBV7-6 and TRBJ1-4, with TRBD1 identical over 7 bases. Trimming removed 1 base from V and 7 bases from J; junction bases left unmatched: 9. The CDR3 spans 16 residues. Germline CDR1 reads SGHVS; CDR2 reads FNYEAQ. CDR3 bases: TGTGCCAGCAGCTTAGAGCCGGGACAGCTAGGTGAAAAACTGTTTTTT. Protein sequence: CASSLEPGQLGEKLFF.

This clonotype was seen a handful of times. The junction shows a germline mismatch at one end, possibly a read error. The CDR3 nucleotides are TGTGCCAGCAGCTTGATGGTACTAGCGGGGGTGAGCTCCTACAATGAGCAGTTCTTC. Protein sequence: CASSLMVLAGVSSYNEQFF. The chain links TRBV5-3 to TRBJ2-1; 11 bases agree with TRBD2. TRBV5-3 is an ORF for which the function is uncertain. This CDR3 is built from 19 residues.

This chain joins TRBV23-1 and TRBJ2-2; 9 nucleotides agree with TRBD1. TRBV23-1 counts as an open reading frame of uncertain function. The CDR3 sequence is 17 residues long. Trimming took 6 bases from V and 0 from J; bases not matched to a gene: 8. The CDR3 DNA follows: TGCGCCAGCAGCCCCGCGTACAGGGGGCCGAACACCGGGGAGCTGTTTTTT. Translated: CASSPAYRGPNTGELFF.

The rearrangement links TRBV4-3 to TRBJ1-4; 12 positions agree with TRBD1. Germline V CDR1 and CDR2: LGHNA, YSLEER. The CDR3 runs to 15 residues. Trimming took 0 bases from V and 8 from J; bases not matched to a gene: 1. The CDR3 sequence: CASSQEGTGGEKLFF. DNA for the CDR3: TGCGCCAGCAGCCAAGAGGGGACAGGGGGCGAAAAACTGTTTTTT.

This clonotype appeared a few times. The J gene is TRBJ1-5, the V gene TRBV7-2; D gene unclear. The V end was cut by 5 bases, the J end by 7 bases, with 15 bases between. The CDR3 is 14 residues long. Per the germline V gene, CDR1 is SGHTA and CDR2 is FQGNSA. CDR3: CASSLVESAQPQHF. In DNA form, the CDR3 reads TGTGCCAGCAGCCTCGTGGAAAGCGCCCAGCCCCAGCATTTT.

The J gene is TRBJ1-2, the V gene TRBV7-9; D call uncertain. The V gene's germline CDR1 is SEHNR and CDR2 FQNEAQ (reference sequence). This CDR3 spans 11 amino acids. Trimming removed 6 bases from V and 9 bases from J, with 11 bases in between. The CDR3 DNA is TGTGCCAGCAGGGGAGGCGTTCGCTACACCTTC. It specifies CASRGGVRYTF.

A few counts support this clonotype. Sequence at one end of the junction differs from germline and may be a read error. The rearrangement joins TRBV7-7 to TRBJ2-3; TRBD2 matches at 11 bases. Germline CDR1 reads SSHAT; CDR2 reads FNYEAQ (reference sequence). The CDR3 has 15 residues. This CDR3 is CASSETSGVADTQYF. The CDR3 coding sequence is TGTGCTAGCAGCGAGACTAGCGGGGTCGCAGATACGCAGTATTTT. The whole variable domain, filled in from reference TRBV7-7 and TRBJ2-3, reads GAGVSQSPRYKVTKRGQDVTLRCDPISSHATLYWYQQALGQGPEFLTYFNYEAQPDKSGLPSDRFSAERPEGSISTLTIQRTEQRDSAMYRCASSETSGVADTQYFGPGTRLTVL.

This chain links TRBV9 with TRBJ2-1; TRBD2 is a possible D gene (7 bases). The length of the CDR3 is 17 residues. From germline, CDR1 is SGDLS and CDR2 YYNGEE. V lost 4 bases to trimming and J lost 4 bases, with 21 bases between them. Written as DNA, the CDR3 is TGTGCCAGCAGCTCCCAGGACGGGGGGCCCTATTACAATGAGCAGTTCTTC. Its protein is CASSSQDGGPYYNEQFF.

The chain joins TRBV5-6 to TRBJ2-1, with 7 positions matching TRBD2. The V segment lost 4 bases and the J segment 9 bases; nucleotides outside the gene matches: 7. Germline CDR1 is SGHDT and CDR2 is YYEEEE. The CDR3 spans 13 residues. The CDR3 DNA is TGTGCCAGCAGCCTGGGACTACGGCGTGAGCAGTTCTTC. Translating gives CASSLGLRREQFF. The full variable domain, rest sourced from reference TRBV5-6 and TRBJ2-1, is DAGVTQSPTHLIKTRGQQVTLRCSPKSGHDTVSWYQQALGQGPQFIFQYYEEEERQRGNFPDRFSGHQFPNYSSELNVNALLLGDSALYLCASSLGLRREQFFGPGTRLTVL.

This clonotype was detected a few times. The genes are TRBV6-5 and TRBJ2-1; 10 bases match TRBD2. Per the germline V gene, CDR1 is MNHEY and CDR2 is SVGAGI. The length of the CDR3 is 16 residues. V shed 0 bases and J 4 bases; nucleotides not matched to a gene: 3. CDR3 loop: CASSYSAGGGYNEQFF. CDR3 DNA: TGTGCCAGCAGTTACTCAGCGGGGGGGGGGTACAATGAGCAGTTCTTC.